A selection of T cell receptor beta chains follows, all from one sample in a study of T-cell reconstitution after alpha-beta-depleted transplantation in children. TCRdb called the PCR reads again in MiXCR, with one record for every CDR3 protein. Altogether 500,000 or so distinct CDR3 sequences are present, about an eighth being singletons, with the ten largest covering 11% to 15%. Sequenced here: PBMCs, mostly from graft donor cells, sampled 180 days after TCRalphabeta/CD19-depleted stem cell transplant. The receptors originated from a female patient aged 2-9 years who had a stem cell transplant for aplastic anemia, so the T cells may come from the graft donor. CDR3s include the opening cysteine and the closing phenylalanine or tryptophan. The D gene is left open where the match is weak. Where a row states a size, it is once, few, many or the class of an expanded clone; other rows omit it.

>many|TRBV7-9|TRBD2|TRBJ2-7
CASMGLAGGNRYF
TGTGCCAGCATGGGACTAGCGGGAGGGAACCGGTACTTC
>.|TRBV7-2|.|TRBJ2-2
CASSLGAAVYTGELFF
TGTGCCAGCAGCTTAGGGGCAGCGGTGTACACCGGGGAGCTGTTTTTT
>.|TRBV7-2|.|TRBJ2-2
CASSLGGTGNTGELFF
TGTGCCAGCAGCTTAGGTGGCACAGGAAACACCGGGGAGCTGTTTTTT
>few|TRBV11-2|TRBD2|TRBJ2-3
CASSLLVAGGTQVTQYF
TGTGCCAGCAGCTTACTCGTAGCGGGAGGGACACAGGTTACGCAGTATTTT
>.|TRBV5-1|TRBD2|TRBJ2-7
CASSSGTTVYEQYF
TGCGCCAGCAGCTCCGGGACTACGGTCTACGAGCAGTACTTC
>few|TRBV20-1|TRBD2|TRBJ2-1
CSATLAGADDEQFF
TGCAGTGCCACTCTAGCGGGAGCGGACGATGAGCAGTTCTTC
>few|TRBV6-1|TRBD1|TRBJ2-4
CASSERTGRLAKNIQYF
TGTGCCAGCAGTGAACGGACAGGGAGGTTGGCCAAAAACATTCAGTACTTC
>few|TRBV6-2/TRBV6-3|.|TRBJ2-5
CASSYYTQETQYF
TGTGCCAGCAGTTACTACACCCAAGAGACCCAGTACTTC
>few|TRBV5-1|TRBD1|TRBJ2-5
CASSLQNIRRDRGIQETQYF
TGCGCCAGCAGCTTGCAAAATATACGGCGGGACAGGGGTATCCAAGAGACCCAGTACTTC
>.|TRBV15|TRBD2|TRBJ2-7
CATSRFTSGRAGEQYF
TGTGCCACCAGCAGATTTACTAGCGGGAGGGCCGGCGAGCAGTACTTC
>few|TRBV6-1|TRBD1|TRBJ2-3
CASTGTGGSTDTQYF
TGTGCCAGCACCGGGACAGGGGGAAGCACAGATACGCAGTATTTT
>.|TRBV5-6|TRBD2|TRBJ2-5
CASGPGIGFLAGFQETQYF
TGTGCCAGCGGCCCCGGGATAGGGTTTCTAGCGGGATTTCAAGAGACCCAGTACTTC
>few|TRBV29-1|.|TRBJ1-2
CSARSKAIYGYTF
TGCAGCGCCCGGTCGAAGGCGATCTATGGCTACACCTTC
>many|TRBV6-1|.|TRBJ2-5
CASSQLAHETQYF
TGTGCCAGCAGTCAACTAGCTCACGAGACCCAGTACTTC
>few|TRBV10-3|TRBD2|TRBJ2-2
CAISESPLLAGGPWNTGELFF
TGTGCCATCAGTGAGTCCCCCCTACTAGCGGGAGGGCCGTGGAACACCGGGGAGCTGTTTTTT
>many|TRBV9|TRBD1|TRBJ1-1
CASSVGEGALGTEAFF
TGTGCCAGCAGCGTAGGGGAGGGGGCATTGGGCACTGAAGCTTTCTTT
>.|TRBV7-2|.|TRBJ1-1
CASSLSRREAFF
TGTGCCAGCAGCTTAAGTAGGCGTGAAGCTTTCTTT
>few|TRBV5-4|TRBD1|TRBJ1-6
CASSPDRDSPLHF
TGTGCCAGCAGCCCTGACAGGGACTCACCCCTCCACTTT
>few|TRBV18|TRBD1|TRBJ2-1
CASSRGRGLTYNEQFF
TGTGCCAGCTCACGAGGAAGGGGGCTGACCTACAATGAGCAGTTCTTC
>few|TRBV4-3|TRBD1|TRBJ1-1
CASSQDQGTARLMNTEAFF
TGCGCCAGCAGCCAAGATCAGGGGACAGCTCGACTTATGAACACTGAAGCTTTCTTT
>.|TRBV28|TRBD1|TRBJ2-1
CASSLIWTGTYNEQFF
TGTGCCAGCAGTTTAATCTGGACAGGGACTTACAATGAGCAGTTCTTC
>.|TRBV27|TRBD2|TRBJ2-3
CASSLFYGRATDTQYF
TGTGCCAGCAGTTTATTTTACGGGAGGGCGACAGATACGCAGTATTTT
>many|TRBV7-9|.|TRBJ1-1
CASSLDVGTEAFF
TGTGCCAGCAGCTTAGATGTCGGTACTGAAGCTTTCTTT
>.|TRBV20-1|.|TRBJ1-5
CSAREGEGGYQPQHF
TGCAGTGCTAGAGAGGGGGAGGGTGGGTATCAGCCCCAGCATTTT
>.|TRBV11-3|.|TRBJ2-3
CASSIHREDTQYF
TGTGCCAGCAGCATACACAGGGAGGATACGCAGTATTTT
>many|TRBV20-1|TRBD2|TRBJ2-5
CSASPRAARASGRADLPETQYF
TGCAGTGCTAGCCCAAGAGCGGCTAGGGCTAGCGGGAGGGCCGATCTCCCGGAGACCCAGTACTTC
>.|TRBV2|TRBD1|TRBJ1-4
CASRIAGRGYEKLFF
TGTGCCAGCAGGATTGCCGGCAGGGGGTATGAAAAACTGTTTTTT
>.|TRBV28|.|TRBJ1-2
CASSPTYMGGYTF
TGTGCCAGCAGCCCTACCTACATGGGTGGCTACACCTTC
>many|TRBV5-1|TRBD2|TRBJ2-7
CASSHRTSGARYEQYF
TGCGCCAGCAGCCACCGGACTAGCGGAGCAAGGTACGAGCAGTACTTC
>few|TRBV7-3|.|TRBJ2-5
CASSYQGETQYF
TGTGCCAGCAGCTACCAGGGGGAGACCCAGTACTTC
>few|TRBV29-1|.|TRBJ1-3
CSVEVASSGNTIYF
TGCAGCGTTGAAGTGGCCAGCTCTGGAAACACCATATATTTT
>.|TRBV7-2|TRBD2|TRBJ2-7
CASSPRGGGTYEQYF
TGTGCCAGCAGCCCGCGCGGCGGGGGAACCTACGAGCAGTACTTC
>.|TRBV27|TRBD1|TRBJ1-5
CASSLAGGSSGNQPQHF
TGTGCCAGCAGTTTAGCAGGGGGGAGTTCGGGCAATCAGCCCCAGCATTTT
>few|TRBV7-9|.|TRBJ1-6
CASSLVGRHNSPLHF
TGTGCCAGCAGCTTAGTGGGACGGCATAATTCACCCCTCCACTTT
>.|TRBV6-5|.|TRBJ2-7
CASSYSTQQVYEQYF
TGTGCCAGCAGTTACTCGACCCAACAGGTCTACGAGCAGTACTTC
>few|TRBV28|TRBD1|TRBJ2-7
CASSKTGGEQYF
TGTGCCAGCAGTAAAACAGGGGGCGAGCAGTACTTC
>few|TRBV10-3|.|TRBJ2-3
CAIGRDTQYF
TGTGCCATCGGTAGGGATACGCAGTATTTT
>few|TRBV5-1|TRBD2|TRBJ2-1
CASSITSGSGNEQFF
TGCGCCAGCAGCATTACTAGCGGGAGTGGCAATGAGCAGTTCTTC
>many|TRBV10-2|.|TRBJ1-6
CASSTRQFNSPLHF
TGCGCCAGCAGTACTCGACAGTTTAATTCACCCCTCCACTTT
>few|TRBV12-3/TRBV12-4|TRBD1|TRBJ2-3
CASSPDRAPTDTQYF
TGTGCCAGCAGCCCAGACAGGGCCCCCACAGATACGCAGTATTTT
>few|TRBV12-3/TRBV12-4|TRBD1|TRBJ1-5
CASSSSGQGEDSNQPQHF
TGTGCCAGCAGTTCCTCGGGACAGGGGGAAGATAGCAATCAGCCCCAGCATTTT
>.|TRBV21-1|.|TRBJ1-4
CASSKAVGGGEKLFF
TGTGCCAGCAGCAAAGCAGTAGGGGGTGGGGAAAAACTGTTTTTT
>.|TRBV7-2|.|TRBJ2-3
CASGREPTDTQYF
TGTGCCAGCGGACGGGAGCCCACAGATACGCAGTATTTT
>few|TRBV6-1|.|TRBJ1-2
CASSRSLNYGYTF
TGTGCCAGCAGCCGCAGTCTTAACTATGGCTACACCTTC
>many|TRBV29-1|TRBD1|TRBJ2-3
CSVPGQGGTDTQYF
TGCAGCGTCCCCGGACAGGGAGGCACAGATACGCAGTATTTT
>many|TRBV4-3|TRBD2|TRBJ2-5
CASSQGTSGSKTQYF
TGCGCCAGCAGCCAAGGGACTAGCGGGAGTAAGACCCAGTACTTC
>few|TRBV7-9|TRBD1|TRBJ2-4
CASSFTYRGLVVQYF
TGTGCCAGCAGCTTCACCTACAGGGGGCTCGTAGTTCAGTACTTC
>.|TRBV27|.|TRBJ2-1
CASSFPSSGAYNEQFF
TGTGCCAGCAGTTTCCCCTCTAGTGGAGCCTACAATGAGCAGTTCTTC
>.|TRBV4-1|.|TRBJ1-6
CASSLLTWQGKKRSYNSPLHF
TGCGCCAGCAGCCTACTCACCTGGCAGGGAAAGAAGAGGTCCTATAATTCACCCCTCCACTTT
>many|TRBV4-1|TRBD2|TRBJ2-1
CASSQGSGGHYNEQFF
TGCGCCAGCAGCCAGGGTAGCGGGGGCCATTACAATGAGCAGTTCTTC
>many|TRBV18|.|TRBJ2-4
CASSPPSGENIQYF
TGTGCCAGCTCACCACCATCAGGTGAAAACATTCAGTACTTC
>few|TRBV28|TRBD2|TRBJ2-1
CASSTAGDYNEQFF
TGTGCCAGCAGTACTGCGGGAGACTACAATGAGCAGTTCTTC
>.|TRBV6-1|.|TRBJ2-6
CASSERGSGANVLTF
TGTGCCAGCAGTGAGAGAGGCTCTGGGGCCAACGTCCTGACTTTC
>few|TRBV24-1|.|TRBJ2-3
CATSAGGRTDTQYF
TGTGCCACCAGCGCCGGGGGGCGAACAGATACGCAGTATTTT
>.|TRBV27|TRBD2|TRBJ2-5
CASSLLAGPGETQYF
TGTGCCAGCAGTTTACTAGCGGGCCCCGGGGAGACCCAGTACTTC
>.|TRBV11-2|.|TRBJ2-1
CASSLLGFEQFF
TGTGCCAGCAGCTTACTGGGGTTTGAGCAGTTCTTC
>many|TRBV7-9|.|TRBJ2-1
CASSSTRTEEEQFF
TGTGCCAGCAGCTCCACTCGGACAGAGGAGGAGCAGTTCTTC
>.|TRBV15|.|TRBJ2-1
CATSRARDPYNEQFF
TGTGCCACCAGCAGAGCCCGGGACCCCTACAATGAGCAGTTCTTC